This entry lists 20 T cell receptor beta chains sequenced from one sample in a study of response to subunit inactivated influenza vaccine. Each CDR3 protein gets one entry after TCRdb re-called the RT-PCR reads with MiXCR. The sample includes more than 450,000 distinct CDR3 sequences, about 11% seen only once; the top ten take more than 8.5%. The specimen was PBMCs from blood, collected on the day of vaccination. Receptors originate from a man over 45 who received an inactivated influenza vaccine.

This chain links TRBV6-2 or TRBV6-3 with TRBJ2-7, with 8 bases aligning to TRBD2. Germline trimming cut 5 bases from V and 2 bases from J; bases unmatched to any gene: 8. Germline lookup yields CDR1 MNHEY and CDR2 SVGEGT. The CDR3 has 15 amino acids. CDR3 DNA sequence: TGTGCCAGCAGTAAGCGGGAGTTGCCCCCCTACGAGCAGTACTTC. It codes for CASSKRELPPYEQYF.

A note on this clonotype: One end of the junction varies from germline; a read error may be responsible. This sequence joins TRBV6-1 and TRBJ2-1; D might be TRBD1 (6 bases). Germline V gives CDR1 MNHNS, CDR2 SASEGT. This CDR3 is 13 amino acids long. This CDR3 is CAGRGLSYNEQFF. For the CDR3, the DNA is TGTGCCGGCAGGGGTTTGTCCTACAATGAGCAGTTCTTC.

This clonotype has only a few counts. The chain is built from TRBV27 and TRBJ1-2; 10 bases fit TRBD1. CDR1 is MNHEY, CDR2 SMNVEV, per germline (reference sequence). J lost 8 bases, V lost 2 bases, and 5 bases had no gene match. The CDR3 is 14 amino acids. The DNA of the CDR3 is TGTGCCAGCAGTTTAACCGGGACAGGGGAAGGCTACACCTTC. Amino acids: CASSLTGTGEGYTF.

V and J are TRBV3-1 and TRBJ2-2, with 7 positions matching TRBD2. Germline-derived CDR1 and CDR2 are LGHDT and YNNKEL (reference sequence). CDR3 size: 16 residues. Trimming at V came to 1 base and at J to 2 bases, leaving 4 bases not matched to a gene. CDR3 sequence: CASSQVLADNTGELFF. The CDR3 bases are TGTGCCAGCAGCCAAGTCCTAGCGGATAACACCGGGGAGCTGTTTTTT.

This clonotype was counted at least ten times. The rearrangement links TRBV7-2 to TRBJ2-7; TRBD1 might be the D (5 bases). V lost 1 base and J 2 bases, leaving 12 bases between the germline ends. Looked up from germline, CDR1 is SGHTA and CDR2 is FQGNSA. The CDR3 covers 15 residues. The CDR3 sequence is CASSLVGTGPYEQYF. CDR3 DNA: TGTGCCAGCAGCTTAGTTGGCACAGGCCCCTACGAGCAGTACTTC.

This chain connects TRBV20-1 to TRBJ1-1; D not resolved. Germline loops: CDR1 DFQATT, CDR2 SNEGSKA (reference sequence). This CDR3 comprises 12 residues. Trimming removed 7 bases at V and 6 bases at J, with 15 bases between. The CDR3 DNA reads TGCAGTGTAAATCAGAACGGTCCTGAAGCTTTCTTT. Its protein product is CSVNQNGPEAFF.

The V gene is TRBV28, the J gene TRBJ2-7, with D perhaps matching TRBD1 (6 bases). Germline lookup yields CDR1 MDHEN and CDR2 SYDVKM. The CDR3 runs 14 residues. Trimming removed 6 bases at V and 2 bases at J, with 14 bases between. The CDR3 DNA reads TGTGCCAGCAGAACAGGGATTAGGGCCTACGAGCAGTACTTC. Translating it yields CASRTGIRAYEQYF.

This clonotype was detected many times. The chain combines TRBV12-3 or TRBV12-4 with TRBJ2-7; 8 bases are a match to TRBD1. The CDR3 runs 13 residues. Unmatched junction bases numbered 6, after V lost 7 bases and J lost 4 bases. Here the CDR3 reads CASMRQGPYEQYF. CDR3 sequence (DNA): TGTGCCAGCATGAGACAGGGGCCGTACGAGCAGTACTTC.

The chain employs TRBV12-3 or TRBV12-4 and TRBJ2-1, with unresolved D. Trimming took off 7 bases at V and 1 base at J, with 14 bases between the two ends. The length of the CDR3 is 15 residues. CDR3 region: CASNPDGGSYNEQFF. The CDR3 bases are TGTGCCAGCAACCCCGACGGTGGGTCCTACAATGAGCAGTTCTTC.

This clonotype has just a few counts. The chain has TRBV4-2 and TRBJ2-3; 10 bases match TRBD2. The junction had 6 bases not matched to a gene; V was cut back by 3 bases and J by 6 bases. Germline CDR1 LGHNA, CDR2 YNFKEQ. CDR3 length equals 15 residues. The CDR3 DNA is TGTGCCAGCAGCCACAGCGGGGGGGCCTTGGATACGCAGTATTTT. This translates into CASSHSGGALDTQYF.

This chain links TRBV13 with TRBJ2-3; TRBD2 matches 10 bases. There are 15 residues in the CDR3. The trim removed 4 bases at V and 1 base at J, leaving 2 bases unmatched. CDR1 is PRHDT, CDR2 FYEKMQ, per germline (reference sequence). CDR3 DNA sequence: TGTGCCAGCAGCTCCGGGACTAGCGGCACAGATACGCAGTATTTT. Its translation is CASSSGTSGTDTQYF.

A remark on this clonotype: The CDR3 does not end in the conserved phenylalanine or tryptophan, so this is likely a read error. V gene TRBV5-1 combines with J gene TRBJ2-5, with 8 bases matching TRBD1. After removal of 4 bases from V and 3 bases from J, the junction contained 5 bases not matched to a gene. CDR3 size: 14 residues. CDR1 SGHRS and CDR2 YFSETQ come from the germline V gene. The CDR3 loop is CASSPGQAKETQYL. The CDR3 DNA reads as TGCGCCAGCAGCCCGGGACAGGCCAAAGAGACCCAGTACCTC.

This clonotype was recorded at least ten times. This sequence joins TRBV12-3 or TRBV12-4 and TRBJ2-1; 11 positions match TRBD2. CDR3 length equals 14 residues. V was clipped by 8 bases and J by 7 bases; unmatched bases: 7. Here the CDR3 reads CASCSGGAWNEQFF. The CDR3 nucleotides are TGTGCCAGCTGTAGCGGGGGGGCATGGAATGAGCAGTTCTTC.

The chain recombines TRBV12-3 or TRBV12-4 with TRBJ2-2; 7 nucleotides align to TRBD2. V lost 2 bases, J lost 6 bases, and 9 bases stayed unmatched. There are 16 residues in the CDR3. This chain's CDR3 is CASSLRSEGGAGELFF. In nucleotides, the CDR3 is TGTGCCAGCAGTTTAAGATCTGAGGGAGGGGCCGGGGAGCTGTTTTTT.

This CDR3 is CSARDKGRAISYEQYF. The CDR3 bases are TGCAGTGCTAGAGATAAAGGCAGGGCAATCTCCTACGAGCAGTACTTC. The chain joins TRBV20-1 to TRBJ2-7, with a weak D call TRBD1 (5 bases). V was trimmed by 0 bases and J by 0 bases, leaving 15 bases between them. The CDR3 runs to 16 residues. The V gene's germline CDR1 is DFQATT and CDR2 SNEGSKA (reference sequence).

CDR3 nucleotide sequence: TGTGCCAGCAGTGGACCCCCGGGGGGAGTGTTCGACGAGCAGTACTTC. The encoded protein is CASSGPPGGVFDEQYF. The chain links TRBV6-1 to TRBJ2-7; 7 nucleotides line up with TRBD2. V gave up 4 bases and J gave up 5 bases; unmatched junction bases: 14. The CDR3 contains 16 residues. Germline loops: CDR1 MNHNS, CDR2 SASEGT.

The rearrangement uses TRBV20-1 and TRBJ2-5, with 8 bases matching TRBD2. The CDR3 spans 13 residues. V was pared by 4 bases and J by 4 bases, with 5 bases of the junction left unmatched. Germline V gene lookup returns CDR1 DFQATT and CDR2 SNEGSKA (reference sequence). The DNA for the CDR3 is TGCAGTGCTACCTTGACTAGCGCAGAGACCCAGTACTTC. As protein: CSATLTSAETQYF.

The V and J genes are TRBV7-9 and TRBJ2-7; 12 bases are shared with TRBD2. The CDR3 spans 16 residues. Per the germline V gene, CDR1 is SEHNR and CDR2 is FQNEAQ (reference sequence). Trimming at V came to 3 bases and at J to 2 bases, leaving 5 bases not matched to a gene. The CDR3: CASSFITSGGTYEQYF. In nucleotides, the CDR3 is TGTGCCAGCAGCTTTATAACTAGCGGGGGGACCTACGAGCAGTACTTC.

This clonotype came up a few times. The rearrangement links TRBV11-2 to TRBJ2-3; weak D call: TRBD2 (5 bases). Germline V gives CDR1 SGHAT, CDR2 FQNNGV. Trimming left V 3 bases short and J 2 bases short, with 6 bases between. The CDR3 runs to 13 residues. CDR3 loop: CASSFGNTDTQYF. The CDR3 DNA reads TGTGCCAGCAGCTTCGGGAACACAGATACGCAGTATTTT.

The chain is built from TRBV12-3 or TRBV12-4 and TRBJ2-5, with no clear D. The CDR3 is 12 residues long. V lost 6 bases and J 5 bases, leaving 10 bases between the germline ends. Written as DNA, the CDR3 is TGTGCCAGCAGCAACCTAGTGGAGACCCAGTACTTC. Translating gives CASSNLVETQYF.